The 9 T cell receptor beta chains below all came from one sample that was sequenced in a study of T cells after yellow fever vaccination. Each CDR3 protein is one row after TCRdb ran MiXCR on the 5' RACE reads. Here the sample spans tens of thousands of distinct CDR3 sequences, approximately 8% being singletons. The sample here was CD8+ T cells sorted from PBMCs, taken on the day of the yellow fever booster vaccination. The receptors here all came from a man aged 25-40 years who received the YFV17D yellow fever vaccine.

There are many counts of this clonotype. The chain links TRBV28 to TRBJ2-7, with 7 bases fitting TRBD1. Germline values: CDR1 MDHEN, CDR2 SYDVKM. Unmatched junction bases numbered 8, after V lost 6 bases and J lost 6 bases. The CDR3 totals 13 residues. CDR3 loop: CASSLDRLVEQYF. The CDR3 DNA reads TGTGCCAGCAGCTTGGACAGGTTGGTCGAGCAGTACTTC.

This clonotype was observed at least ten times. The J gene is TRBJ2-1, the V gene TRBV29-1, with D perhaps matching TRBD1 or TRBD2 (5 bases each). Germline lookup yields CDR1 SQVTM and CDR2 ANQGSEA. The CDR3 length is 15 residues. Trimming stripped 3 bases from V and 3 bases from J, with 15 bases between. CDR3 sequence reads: CSVDTRDRLYNEQFF. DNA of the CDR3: TGCAGCGTTGACACTCGGGACCGACTCTACAATGAGCAGTTCTTC.

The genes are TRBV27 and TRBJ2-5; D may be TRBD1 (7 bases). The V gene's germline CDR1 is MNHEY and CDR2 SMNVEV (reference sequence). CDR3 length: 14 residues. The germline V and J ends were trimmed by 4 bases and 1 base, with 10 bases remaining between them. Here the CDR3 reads CASSWGDSQETQYF. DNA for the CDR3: TGTGCCAGCAGTTGGGGGGACAGCCAAGAGACCCAGTACTTC.

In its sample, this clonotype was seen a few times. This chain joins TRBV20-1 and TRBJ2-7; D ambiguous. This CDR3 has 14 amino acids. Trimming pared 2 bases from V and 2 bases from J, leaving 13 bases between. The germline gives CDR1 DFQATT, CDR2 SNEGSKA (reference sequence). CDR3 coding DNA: TGCAGTGCTAGAAGGCGGTTTAATGCCTACGAGCAGTACTTC. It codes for CSARRRFNAYEQYF.

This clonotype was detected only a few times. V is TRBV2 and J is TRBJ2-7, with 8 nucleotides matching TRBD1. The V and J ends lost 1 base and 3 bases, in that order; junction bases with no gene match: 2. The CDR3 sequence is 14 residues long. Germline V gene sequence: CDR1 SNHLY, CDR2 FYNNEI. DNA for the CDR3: TGTGCCAGCAGTGAAGGGACAGGGATCTACGAGCAGTACTTC. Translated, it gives CASSEGTGIYEQYF. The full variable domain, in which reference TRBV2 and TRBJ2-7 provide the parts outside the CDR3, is EPEVTQTPSHQVTQMGQEVILRCVPISNHLYFYWYRQILGQKVEFLVSFYNNEISEKSEIFDDQFSVERPDGSNFTLKIRSTKLEDSAMYFCASSEGTGIYEQYFGPGTRLTVT.

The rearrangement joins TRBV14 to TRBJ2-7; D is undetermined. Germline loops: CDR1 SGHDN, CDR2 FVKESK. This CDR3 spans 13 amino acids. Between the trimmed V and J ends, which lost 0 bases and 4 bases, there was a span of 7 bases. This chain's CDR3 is CASSQDGDYEQYF. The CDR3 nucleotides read TGTGCCAGCAGCCAAGATGGGGATTACGAGCAGTACTTC.

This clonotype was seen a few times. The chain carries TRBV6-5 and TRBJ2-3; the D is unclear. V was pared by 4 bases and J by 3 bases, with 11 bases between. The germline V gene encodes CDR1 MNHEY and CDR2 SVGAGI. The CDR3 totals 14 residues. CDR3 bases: TGTGCCAGCAGTTTAAAAGGGTTTACAGATACGCAGTATTTT. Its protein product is CASSLKGFTDTQYF.

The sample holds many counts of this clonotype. The CDR3 bases are TGTGCCAGCAGTTCCTACAACTCCTACAATGAGCAGTTCTTC. Its translation is CASSSYNSYNEQFF. The genes are TRBV6-2 or TRBV6-3 and TRBJ2-1; no clear D. In germline, CDR1 is MNHEY, CDR2 SVGEGT. CDR3 size: 14 residues. Deletions cut 4 bases from V and 0 bases from J, with 7 bases between.

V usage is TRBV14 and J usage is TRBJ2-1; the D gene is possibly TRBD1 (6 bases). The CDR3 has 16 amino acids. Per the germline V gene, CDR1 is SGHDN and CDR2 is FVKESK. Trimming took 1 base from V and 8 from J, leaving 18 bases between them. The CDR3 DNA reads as TGTGCCAGCAGCCAAGTGGCGACAGGACGTCGATATGAGCAGTTCTTC. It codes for CASSQVATGRRYEQFF.